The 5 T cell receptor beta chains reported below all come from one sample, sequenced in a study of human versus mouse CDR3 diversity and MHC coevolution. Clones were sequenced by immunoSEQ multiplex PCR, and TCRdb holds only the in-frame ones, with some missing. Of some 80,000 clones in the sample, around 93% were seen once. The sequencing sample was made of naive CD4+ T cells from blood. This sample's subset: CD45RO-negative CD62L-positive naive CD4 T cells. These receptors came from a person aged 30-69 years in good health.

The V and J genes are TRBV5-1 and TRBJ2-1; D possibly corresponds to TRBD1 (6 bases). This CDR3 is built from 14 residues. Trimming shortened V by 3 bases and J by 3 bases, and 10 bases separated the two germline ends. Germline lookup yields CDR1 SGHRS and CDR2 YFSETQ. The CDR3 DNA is TGCGCCAGCAGCTCGACAGGCGTCTACAATGAGCAGTTCTTC. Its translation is CASSSTGVYNEQFF.

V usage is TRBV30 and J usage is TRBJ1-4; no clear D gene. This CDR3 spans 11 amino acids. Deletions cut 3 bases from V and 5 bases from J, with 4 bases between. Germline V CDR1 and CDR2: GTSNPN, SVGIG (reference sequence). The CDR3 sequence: CAWSENEKLFF. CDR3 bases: TGTGCCTGGAGCGAGAATGAAAAACTGTTTTTT.

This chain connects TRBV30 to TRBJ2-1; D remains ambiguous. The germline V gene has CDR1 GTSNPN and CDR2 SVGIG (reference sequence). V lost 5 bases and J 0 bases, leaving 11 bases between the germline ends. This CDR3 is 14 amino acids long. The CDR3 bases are TGTGCCTGGTTACACAAAAGCTCCTACAATGAGCAGTTCTTC. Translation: CAWLHKSSYNEQFF. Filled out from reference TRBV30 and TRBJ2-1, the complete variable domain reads SQTIHQWPATLVQPVGSPLSLECTVEGTSNPNLYWYRQAAGRGLQLLFYSVGIGQISSEVPQNLSASRPQDRQFILSSKKLLLSDSGFYLCAWLHKSSYNEQFFGPGTRLTVL.

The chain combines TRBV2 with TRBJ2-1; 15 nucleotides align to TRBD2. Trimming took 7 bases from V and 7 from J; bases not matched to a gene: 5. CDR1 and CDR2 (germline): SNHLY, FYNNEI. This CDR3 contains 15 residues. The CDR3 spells CASTIGTSGGNEQFF. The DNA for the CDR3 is TGTGCCAGCACAATTGGGACTAGCGGGGGGAATGAGCAGTTCTTC.

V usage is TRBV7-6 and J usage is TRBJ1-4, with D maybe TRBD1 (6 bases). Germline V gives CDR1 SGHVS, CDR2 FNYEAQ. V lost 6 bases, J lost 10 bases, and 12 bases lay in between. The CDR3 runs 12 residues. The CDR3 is CASSPTGRKLFF. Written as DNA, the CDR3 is TGTGCCAGCAGTCCTACAGGGAGAAAACTGTTTTTT.